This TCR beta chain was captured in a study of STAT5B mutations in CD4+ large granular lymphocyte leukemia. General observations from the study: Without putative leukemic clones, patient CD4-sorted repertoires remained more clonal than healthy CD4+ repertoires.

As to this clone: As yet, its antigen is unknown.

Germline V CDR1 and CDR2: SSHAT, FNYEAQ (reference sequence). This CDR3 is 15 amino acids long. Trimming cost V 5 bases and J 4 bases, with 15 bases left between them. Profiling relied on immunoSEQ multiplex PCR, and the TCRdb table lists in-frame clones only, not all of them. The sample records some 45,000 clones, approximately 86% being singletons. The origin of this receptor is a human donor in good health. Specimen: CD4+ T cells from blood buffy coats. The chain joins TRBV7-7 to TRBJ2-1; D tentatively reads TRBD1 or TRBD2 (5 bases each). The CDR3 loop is CASSPLRGGYNEQFF. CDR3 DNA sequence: TGTGCCAGCAGCCCGTTACGTGGGGGATACAATGAGCAGTTCTTC.